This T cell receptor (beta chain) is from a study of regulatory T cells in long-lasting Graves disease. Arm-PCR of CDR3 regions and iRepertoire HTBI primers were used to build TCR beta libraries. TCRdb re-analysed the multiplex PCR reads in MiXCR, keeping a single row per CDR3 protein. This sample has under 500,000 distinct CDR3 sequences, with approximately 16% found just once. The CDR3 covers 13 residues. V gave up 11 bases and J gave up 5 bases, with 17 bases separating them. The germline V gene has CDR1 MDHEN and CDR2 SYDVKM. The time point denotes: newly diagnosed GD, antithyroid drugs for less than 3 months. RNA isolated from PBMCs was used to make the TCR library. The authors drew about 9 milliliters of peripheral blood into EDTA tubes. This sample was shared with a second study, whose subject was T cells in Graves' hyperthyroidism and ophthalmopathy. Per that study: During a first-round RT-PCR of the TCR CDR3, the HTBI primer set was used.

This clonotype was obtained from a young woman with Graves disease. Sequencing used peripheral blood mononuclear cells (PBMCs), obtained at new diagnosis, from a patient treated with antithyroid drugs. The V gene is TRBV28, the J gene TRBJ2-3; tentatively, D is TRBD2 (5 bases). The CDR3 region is CAESGNLLDTQYF. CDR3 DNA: TGTGCCGAGTCGGGGAATCTTTTAGATACGCAGTATTTT.